This entry lists 17 T cell receptor beta chains sequenced from one sample in a study of identical twins. TCRdb analysed the 5' RACE reads with MiXCR anew, one entry per CDR3 protein. The data show about 720,000 distinct CDR3 sequences, with around a sixth seen just once and around 14% held by the top ten. The same sample was also studied in work on T cells expressing NK-cell markers.

The sequencing sample was made of PBMCs. The receptors were sampled from a woman aged 18-29 years in good health.

The chain carries TRBV6-1 and TRBJ1-2; 7 bases are shared with TRBD1. The ends lost 6 bases at V and 6 bases at J; junction bases unmatched: 7. The CDR3 is 13 amino acids. Germline V gene lookup returns CDR1 MNHNS and CDR2 SASEGT. The CDR3 DNA follows: TGTGCCAGCAGAAACAGGGGATCGGATGGCTACACCTTC. Translated, it gives CASRNRGSDGYTF.

The chain employs TRBV4-2 and TRBJ2-2; 9 nucleotides align to TRBD2. Germline V gene sequence: CDR1 LGHNA, CDR2 YNFKEQ. V shed 1 base and J 5 bases; nucleotides not matched to a gene: 5. CDR3 length equals 16 residues. The CDR3 region is CASSQAGGGATGELFF. In DNA, the CDR3 is TGTGCCAGCAGCCAAGCTGGCGGGGGGGCTACCGGGGAGCTGTTTTTT.

This chain links TRBV12-3 or TRBV12-4 with TRBJ2-7; D gene unclear. This CDR3 has 14 residues. V shed 7 bases and J shed 3 bases, with 16 bases lying between them. The CDR3 loop reads CASTREAKFYEQYF. The DNA of the CDR3 is TGTGCCAGCACCCGAGAGGCTAAATTCTACGAGCAGTACTTC.

In its sample, this clonotype was seen a few times. The chain joins TRBV6-2 or TRBV6-3 to TRBJ1-1; D gene unclear. Per germline, CDR1 MNHEY and CDR2 SVGEGT. Trimming removed 4 bases at V and 11 bases at J, with 17 bases between. The CDR3 extends over 13 amino acids. The CDR3 DNA is TGTGCCAGCAGTTCGGAACTCCCGGCGCAGGCTTTCTTT. Residues: CASSSELPAQAFF.

This clonotype was observed a few times. The chain has TRBV4-1 and TRBJ2-1; 11 nucleotides match TRBD2. The CDR3 has 17 residues. Germline CDR1 is MGHRA and CDR2 is YSYEKL. V was pared by 1 base and J by 0 bases, with 2 bases of the junction left unmatched. CDR3 DNA: TGCGCCAGCAGCCAAGTTAGCGGGAGGGCCTCCTACAATGAGCAGTTCTTC. It codes for CASSQVSGRASYNEQFF.

This clonotype was observed a few times. The chain links TRBV3-1 to TRBJ1-3; D is perhaps TRBD1 (5 bases). CDR3 length equals 14 residues. Germline-derived CDR1 and CDR2 are LGHDT and YNNKEL (reference sequence). V lost 4 bases and J lost 2, with 9 bases in between. The CDR3 DNA reads TGTGCCAGCAGCCGGGGCCCCGCTGGAAACACCATATATTTT. Residues: CASSRGPAGNTIYF.

This clonotype was seen more than once but under ten times. The chain joins TRBV18 to TRBJ2-6, with unresolved D. The CDR3 covers 14 residues. Germline values: CDR1 KGHSH, CDR2 LQKENI. Trimming shortened V by 2 bases and J by 4 bases, and 6 bases separated the two germline ends. The CDR3, as DNA: TGTGCCAGCTCACCAGAGGACGGGGCCAACGTCCTGACTTTC. Its translation: CASSPEDGANVLTF.

This clonotype was observed a handful of times. The chain combines TRBV6-1 with TRBJ2-2, with D hard to call. With 0 bases removed from V and 8 bases from J, the gap between germline ends came to 13 bases. The germline CDR1 and CDR2 sequences are MNHNS and SASEGT. The length of the CDR3 is 15 residues. Here the CDR3 reads CASSEAPLMRGELFF. CDR3 DNA sequence: TGTGCCAGCAGTGAAGCCCCTTTGATGAGGGGGGAGCTGTTTTTT.

This clonotype was observed a handful of times. The chain employs TRBV20-1 and TRBJ1-2; D is perhaps TRBD1 (5 bases). Germline CDR1 DFQATT, CDR2 SNEGSKA (reference sequence). The CDR3 consists of 14 residues. V was trimmed by 6 bases and J by 4 bases, leaving 18 bases between them. The CDR3 DNA follows: TGCAGTGCCCAAGGGTCCAGGGCGGGCTATGGCTACACCTTC. Protein sequence: CSAQGSRAGYGYTF.

This rearrangement joins TRBV29-1 to TRBJ1-1; TRBD1 is a possible D gene (6 bases). The ends were cut back, 1 base at V and 10 bases at J, with 13 bases in the middle. This CDR3 spans 12 amino acids. Germline V gene lookup returns CDR1 SQVTM and CDR2 ANQGSEA. The CDR3 loop reads CSVEGQGRGAFF. CDR3 nucleotides: TGCAGCGTTGAAGGGCAGGGGCGAGGAGCTTTCTTT. Supplemented by reference TRBV29-1 and TRBJ1-1, the full variable domain reads SAVISQKPSRDICQRGTSLTIQCQVDSQVTMMFWYRQQPGQSLTLIATANQGSEATYESGFVIDKFPISRPNLTFSTLTVSNMSPEDSSIYLCSVEGQGRGAFFGQGTRLTVV.

This clonotype occurred a few times. The chain has TRBV12-3 or TRBV12-4 and TRBJ2-1; the match to TRBD2 covers 7 bases. This CDR3 region has 14 residues. Trimming at V came to 3 bases and at J to 7 bases, leaving 6 bases not matched to a gene. The CDR3 DNA follows: TGTGCCAGCAGTTTGACTAGCTACAAAAATGAGCAGTTCTTC. It codes for CASSLTSYKNEQFF.

In its sample, this clonotype was seen a few times. The rearrangement joins TRBV12-3 or TRBV12-4 to TRBJ2-3, with no clear D. V gave up 7 bases and J gave up 6 bases, with 11 bases separating them. The CDR3 contains 12 residues. The CDR3 is CASTLGSDTQYF. The CDR3 DNA sequence: TGTGCCAGCACCCTAGGCAGCGATACGCAGTATTTT.

The chain is built from TRBV12-3 or TRBV12-4 and TRBJ2-2, with D unresolved. CDR3 size: 14 residues. Trimming removed 5 bases from V and 0 bases from J, with 7 bases in between. The CDR3 loop reads CASSTTPNTGELFF. The CDR3 DNA reads TGTGCCAGCAGTACCACACCGAACACCGGGGAGCTGTTTTTT.

J is TRBJ1-1 and V is TRBV20-1; 10 bases are shared with TRBD1. Germline V CDR1 and CDR2: DFQATT, SNEGSKA (reference sequence). The CDR3 totals 15 residues. The trim removed 1 base at V and 5 bases at J, leaving 7 bases unmatched. CDR3 region: CSARGGDRGRTEAFF. In nucleotides, the CDR3 is TGCAGTGCTAGAGGGGGGGACAGGGGACGGACTGAAGCTTTCTTT.

The gene calls are TRBV4-1 and TRBJ2-7, with D perhaps TRBD2 (5 bases). Trimming left V 2 bases short and J 5 bases short, with 19 bases between. Germline assignment: CDR1 MGHRA and CDR2 YSYEKL. The CDR3 runs 16 residues. The DNA of the CDR3 is TGCGCCAGCAGCCAAAAAGGAGGCCAGCGTCTCCACGAGCAGTACTTC. Encoded protein: CASSQKGGQRLHEQYF.

The V call is TRBV27, the J call TRBJ2-1, with D tentatively TRBD2 (5 bases). The germline V gene encodes CDR1 MNHEY and CDR2 SMNVEV (reference sequence). V was trimmed by 5 bases and J by 3 bases, leaving 20 bases between them. The CDR3 spans 17 residues. CDR3 bases: TGTGCCAGCAGTCTCCTCTCGATGGGGAGTCTCTACAATGAGCAGTTCTTC. It codes for CASSLLSMGSLYNEQFF.

The chain recombines TRBV12-3 or TRBV12-4 with TRBJ2-5, with D perhaps being TRBD1 or TRBD2 (6 bases each). The CDR3 consists of 14 residues. Between the trimmed V and J ends, which lost 7 bases and 0 bases, there was a span of 12 bases. This CDR3 is CASTMGGDQETQYF. CDR3 bases: TGTGCCAGCACAATGGGGGGCGACCAAGAGACCCAGTACTTC.